This is a list of T cell receptor beta chains from one sample in a study of human T cells and chemical hapten exposure. MiXCR was run by TCRdb on the RACE reads, yielding one entry per CDR3 protein. The table includes under 50,000 distinct CDR3 sequences, 9.5% detected once. Sequenced here: whole blood, sampled in connection with sensitization to the hapten diphenylcyclopropenone (DPC). The receptors stem from a man aged 45 to 65 with alopecia areata. Some clones in this sample may be carry-over from other donors' samples. CDR3s include the opening cysteine and the closing phenylalanine or tryptophan. D genes are given only for firm matches. Clone size, where shown, is once, few, many, or a class for clones that have expanded.

j_call: TRBJ2-2; d_call: NA; clone_size: few; v_call: TRBV5-1; cdr3_aa: CASSPGTNTGELFF; cdr3_nt: TGCGCCAGCAGTCCAGGGACTAACACCGGGGAGCTGTTTTTT
j_call: TRBJ2-3; d_call: NA; clone_size: many; v_call: TRBV20-1; cdr3_aa: CSARDQYGVQDTQYF; cdr3_nt: TGCAGTGCTAGAGACCAATACGGGGTCCAAGATACGCAGTATTTT
j_call: TRBJ2-2; d_call: NA; clone_size: many; v_call: TRBV7-7; cdr3_aa: CASSLDPGEAGELFF; cdr3_nt: TGTGCCAGCAGCTTAGATCCGGGGGAGGCCGGGGAGCTGTTTTTT
j_call: TRBJ2-7; d_call: NA; clone_size: many; v_call: TRBV28; cdr3_aa: CASSLGQAVYEQYF; cdr3_nt: TGTGCCAGCAGTTTGGGGCAGGCCGTATACGAGCAGTACTTC
j_call: TRBJ1-6; d_call: NA; clone_size: NA; v_call: TRBV7-3; cdr3_aa: CASSLGGGNSPLHF; cdr3_nt: TGTGCCAGCAGCTTGGGGGGCGGCAATTCACCCCTCCACTTT
j_call: TRBJ2-1; d_call: TRBD2; clone_size: NA; v_call: TRBV5-1; cdr3_aa: CASSFDPGTSGWVNEQFF; cdr3_nt: TGCGCCAGCAGCTTTGACCCCGGGACTAGCGGGTGGGTGAATGAGCAGTTCTTC
j_call: TRBJ1-5; d_call: NA; clone_size: NA; v_call: TRBV30; cdr3_aa: CAWSLQGDQPQHF; cdr3_nt: TGTGCCTGGAGTCTACAGGGCGATCAGCCCCAGCATTTT
j_call: TRBJ2-1; d_call: TRBD2; clone_size: few; v_call: TRBV7-8; cdr3_aa: CASSLAYFILAGAGNEQFF; cdr3_nt: TGTGCCAGCAGCTTAGCGTACTTCATCCTAGCGGGAGCGGGTAATGAGCAGTTCTTC
j_call: TRBJ1-5; d_call: NA; clone_size: NA; v_call: TRBV10-1; cdr3_aa: CASSENGNQPQHF; cdr3_nt: TGCGCCAGCAGTGAGAATGGCAATCAGCCCCAGCATTTT
j_call: TRBJ2-3; d_call: NA; clone_size: many; v_call: TRBV20-1; cdr3_aa: CSASNSRGDTQYF; cdr3_nt: TGCAGTGCTAGCAACTCCAGGGGAGATACGCAGTATTTT
j_call: TRBJ2-5; d_call: TRBD2; clone_size: NA; v_call: TRBV9; cdr3_aa: CASTRTSGSLETQYF; cdr3_nt: TGTGCCAGCACCCGGACTAGCGGGAGTCTAGAGACCCAGTACTTC
j_call: TRBJ2-7; d_call: TRBD2; clone_size: many; v_call: TRBV9; cdr3_aa: CASSVYSGSSYEQYF; cdr3_nt: TGTGCCAGCAGCGTATACAGCGGGAGCTCCTACGAGCAGTACTTC
j_call: TRBJ2-5; d_call: NA; clone_size: few; v_call: TRBV6-5; cdr3_aa: CASSQRYGMGETQYF; cdr3_nt: TGTGCCAGCAGCCAACGTTATGGGATGGGAGAGACCCAGTACTTC
j_call: TRBJ1-2; d_call: TRBD1; clone_size: few; v_call: TRBV5-8; cdr3_aa: CASSPTMTGYDYGYTF; cdr3_nt: TGTGCCAGCAGCCCCACCATGACAGGGTATGACTATGGCTACACCTTC
j_call: TRBJ2-5; d_call: NA; clone_size: few; v_call: TRBV4-1; cdr3_aa: CASRELETQYF; cdr3_nt: TGCGCCAGCAGAGAGCTAGAGACCCAGTACTTC
j_call: TRBJ1-3; d_call: NA; clone_size: few; v_call: TRBV6-5; cdr3_aa: CASSTGHRNTIYF; cdr3_nt: TGTGCCAGCAGCACGGGACACCGAAACACCATATATTTT
j_call: TRBJ2-1; d_call: TRBD2; clone_size: NA; v_call: TRBV11-2; cdr3_aa: CASSSKTAGGPHNEQFF; cdr3_nt: TGTGCCAGCAGCTCCAAAACGGCGGGAGGGCCCCACAATGAGCAGTTCTTC